This is a list of T cell receptor beta chains from one sample in a study of T cell responses to AZD1222 COVID-19 vaccine. TCRdb's copy holds only in-frame clones and misses some; the assay was immunoSEQ multiplex PCR. The profile shows just under 95,000 clones, approximately 91% of them singletons. This material consisted of peripheral blood, taken on day 0 of AZD1222 vaccination. All receptors come from an adult in good health. CDR3s include the opening cysteine and the closing phenylalanine or tryptophan. D genes are given only for firm matches. Only part of the rows carry a size: once, few, many, or a class if the clone is expanded.

size	D	V	J	DNA	CDR3
.	TRBD2	TRBV7-2	TRBJ2-5	TGTGCCAGCAGTCGTCGCGGGGGGGCGGTGGAGACCCAGTACTTC	CASSRRGGAVETQYF
.	.	TRBV28	TRBJ1-3	TGTGCCAGCAGTGACGGGGGGTTCGGAAACACCATATATTTT	CASSDGGFGNTIYF
.	TRBD1	TRBV9	TRBJ2-1	TGTGCCAGCAGCGTCGGGACAGTCTACAATGAGCAGTTCTTC	CASSVGTVYNEQFF
.	.	TRBV6-2/TRBV6-3	TRBJ2-7	TGTGCCAGCAGTTTCCCCTTCTACGAGCAGTACTTC	CASSFPFYEQYF
.	.	TRBV7-9	TRBJ1-2	TGTGCCAGCAGCTTAGCGCACAGGGCGAACTATGGCTACACCTTC	CASSLAHRANYGYTF
few	TRBD2	TRBV5-4	TRBJ2-7	TGTGCCAGCAGCGGTCCGGGACTAGCGGGGGGCAGCCACGAGCAGTACTTC	CASSGPGLAGGSHEQYF
.	.	TRBV29-1	TRBJ2-1	TGCAGCGTTGCCGCCACGGGCCCTTCCTACAATGAGCAGTTCTTC	CSVAATGPSYNEQFF
.	TRBD1	TRBV6-5	TRBJ2-7	TGTGCCAGCAGTCCCCTCGGGACAGGGAGCGACGAGCAGTACTTC	CASSPLGTGSDEQYF
few	.	TRBV28	TRBJ2-7	TGTGCCAGCAGCAACTCCGGGGGCTCCTACGAGCAGTACTTC	CASSNSGGSYEQYF
.	TRBD2	TRBV7-8	TRBJ2-2	TGTGCCAGCATCCACCTCGCGAGCGGGGAGACCGGGGAGCTGTTTTTT	CASIHLASGETGELFF
.	TRBD1	TRBV6-4	TRBJ2-3	TGTGCCAGCAGTGTTGGGACAGGGTTAGGAGATACGCAGTATTTT	CASSVGTGLGDTQYF
.	TRBD1	TRBV18	TRBJ2-2	TGTGCCAGCTCACCACAGGGACAGGGGTTCACCGGGGAGCTGTTTTTT	CASSPQGQGFTGELFF
.	TRBD2	TRBV5-1	TRBJ2-7	TGCGCCAGCAGCTTTAGCGGGGGGCCGGAGGAGCAGTACTTC	CASSFSGGPEEQYF
.	TRBD1	TRBV6-6	TRBJ1-2	TGTGCCAGCAGTTACGAGGACAGGGGGCACTATGGCTACACCTTC	CASSYEDRGHYGYTF
.	.	TRBV6-6	TRBJ1-5	TGTGCCAGCAGTCCGGACATGAATGGGGTGCAGGAGCATTTT	CASSPDMNGVQEHF
.	TRBD1	TRBV6-6	TRBJ1-5	TGTGCCAGCACCCAGACAGGGGGCAATCAGCCCCAGCATTTT	CASTQTGGNQPQHF
.	TRBD1	TRBV28	TRBJ1-4	TGTGCCAGCAGTCCTTGGACAGGGGGAACTGAAAAACTGTTTTTT	CASSPWTGGTEKLFF
.	.	TRBV1	TRBJ2-7	TGCACCAGCAGCCTTCCCAGCTCCTACGAGCAGTACTTC	CTSSLPSSYEQYF
few	.	TRBV6-2/TRBV6-3	TRBJ1-6	TGTGCCAGCAGTTACGCGAATTCACCCCTCCACTTT	CASSYANSPLHF
.	TRBD1	TRBV11-1	TRBJ2-7	TGTGCCAGCAGCTTACTGGGACAGGCGGGTTACGAGCAGTACTTC	CASSLLGQAGYEQYF
.	.	TRBV3-1/TRBV3-2	TRBJ1-1	TGTGCCAGCAGCCGCCAAGATACGAACACTGAAGCTTTCTTT	CASSRQDTNTEAFF
.	.	TRBV7-3	TRBJ2-5	TGTGCCAGCAGCTTAAGTCCAGGTCGAGAGACCCAGTACTTC	CASSLSPGRETQYF
.	.	TRBV30	TRBJ2-7	TGTGCCTGGAGCCCCGGAACAGGATGGACCTACGAGCAGTACTTC	CAWSPGTGWTYEQYF
.	.	TRBV7-3	TRBJ2-7	TGTGCCAGCAGCGCCGGACAGAACTCGGTGAAGTACTTC	CASSAGQNSVKYF
.	.	TRBV6-2/TRBV6-3	TRBJ1-2	TGTGCCAGCAGTACGGGGGTAGGCTACACCTTC	CASSTGVGYTF
.	TRBD1	TRBV9	TRBJ1-1	TGTGCCAGCAGCGTAGGGACAGGGGTATTCGACACTGAAGCTTTCTTT	CASSVGTGVFDTEAFF
few	.	TRBV5-6	TRBJ2-3	TGTGCCAGCAGCTCAGGGGTCGAGACGCAGTATTTT	CASSSGVETQYF